These T cell receptor beta chains were read from a single sample in a study of blood T cell repertoires in COVID-19. Repertoires were generated with immunoSEQ multiplex PCR, while TCRdb's copy carries only in-frame clones and drops some. Altogether 200,000 to 250,000 clones are present, approximately 83% being singletons, with the ten largest covering about 4.8%. The sample taken for sequencing was PBMCs or T cells enriched from blood (not recorded which). The receptors stem from a woman aged 50 to 60 who had been exposed to COVID-19. Both conserved end residues are part of each CDR3. The D gene is left open where the match is weak. Rows may omit the clone size; those that give it use once, few, many or a size class.

j_gene: TRBJ2-1; d_gene: NA; abundance: once; v_gene: TRBV11-3; CDR3aa: CASSLVAGHEQFF; CDR3nt: TGTGCCAGCAGCTTAGTCGCGGGTCATGAGCAGTTCTTC
j_gene: TRBJ2-2; d_gene: NA; abundance: NA; v_gene: TRBV5-1; CDR3aa: CASSLDRGLAPGELFF; CDR3nt: TGCGCCAGCAGCTTAGATCGGGGACTCGCACCCGGGGAGCTGTTTTTT
j_gene: TRBJ2-1; d_gene: NA; abundance: NA; v_gene: TRBV15; CDR3aa: CATSRDTAGNEQFF; CDR3nt: TGTGCCACCAGCAGAGATACTGCGGGGAATGAGCAGTTCTTC
j_gene: TRBJ1-4; d_gene: TRBD1; abundance: NA; v_gene: TRBV5-1; CDR3aa: CASSEGTGRAKLFF; CDR3nt: TGCGCCAGCAGCGAGGGGACAGGGAGGGCAAAACTGTTTTTT
j_gene: TRBJ2-4; d_gene: NA; abundance: NA; v_gene: TRBV9; CDR3aa: CASSSLTETEQYF; CDR3nt: TGTGCCAGCAGCTCCTTAACTGAGACAGAACAGTACTTC
j_gene: TRBJ2-7; d_gene: NA; abundance: NA; v_gene: TRBV6-5; CDR3aa: CASNPPTPSSYEQYF; CDR3nt: TGTGCCAGCAACCCCCCGACACCGAGCTCCTACGAGCAGTACTTC
j_gene: TRBJ1-1; d_gene: NA; abundance: NA; v_gene: TRBV11-2; CDR3aa: CASSLSWLLNTEAFF; CDR3nt: TGTGCCAGCAGCTTGTCGTGGCTTTTGAACACTGAAGCTTTCTTT
j_gene: TRBJ2-1; d_gene: NA; abundance: NA; v_gene: TRBV12-3/TRBV12-4; CDR3aa: CASSLTANEQFF; CDR3nt: TGTGCCAGCAGTTTAACTGCAAATGAGCAGTTCTTC
j_gene: TRBJ2-2; d_gene: TRBD1; abundance: NA; v_gene: TRBV5-4; CDR3aa: CASRPGTANTGELFF; CDR3nt: TGTGCCAGCAGGCCTGGGACAGCGAACACCGGGGAGCTGTTTTTT
j_gene: TRBJ2-5; d_gene: TRBD2; abundance: few; v_gene: TRBV7-8; CDR3aa: CASRRGTSGQETQYF; CDR3nt: TGTGCCAGCAGGCGCGGGACTAGCGGTCAAGAGACCCAGTACTTC